This TCR beta chain was found in a study of T cell repertoires in cytomegalovirus infection. Across the study: Recently identified HLA-C-restricted CMV epitopes were used, and well-studied HLA-B-restricted CMV epitopes were used as well. It was the public TCR beta signatures that indicated both CMV infection and matching HLA type.

TCRdb called the reads again in MiXCR, with one record for every CDR3 protein. The data show about 830,000 distinct CDR3 sequences, 30% to 35% seen once. Notes on this clonotype: The antigen remains undetermined.

Broader study findings: Using cumulative public TCR beta family frequency, the authors identified those who carried CMV together with the relevant HLA. The ex vivo response was dominated by HLA-C-restricted CMV-specific TCR beta clonotypes.

The clonotype was recovered from a human donor in good health (CMV status not recorded). Some clones in this sample may be carry-over from other donors' samples. The sequences come from cultured CD8+ T cells from PBMCs, collected from culture after CMV antigen stimulation.

CDR3 region: CASSSNTLNEQFF. The CDR3 region has the DNA TGTGCCAGCAGCTCTAATACCCTAAATGAGCAGTTCTTC. V gene TRBV11-1 combines with J gene TRBJ2-1; no clear D gene. The V gene's germline CDR1 is SGHAT and CDR2 FQDESV (reference sequence). Trimming pared 4 bases from V and 7 bases from J, leaving 11 bases between. The length of the CDR3 is 13 residues.